The clone carrying this T cell receptor beta chain was seen repeatedly, ten times or more. The source of the sample is a study of T-cell memory formation after mild COVID-19. TCRdb used MiXCR to reprocess the 5' RACE reads, holding one entry per CDR3 protein. Counted here are about 340,000 distinct CDR3 sequences, around 21% occurring once; the ten biggest clones make up approximately 12%. The receptor was isolated from an adult woman who had mild COVID-19 (a few samples of this study predate the infection). Cell type and time point are not known. Sequences were obtained from PBMCs or a T cell subset sorted from them (not recorded which).

The CDR3 loop reads CASSLNGRTSRNNEQFF. As DNA, the CDR3 is TGTGCCAGCAGTTTAAACGGTAGGACTAGCCGAAACAATGAGCAGTTCTTC. The chain has TRBV27 and TRBJ2-1; 8 bases fit TRBD2. The germline gives CDR1 MNHEY, CDR2 SMNVEV (reference sequence). Unmatched junction bases numbered 11, after V lost 2 bases and J lost 5 bases. This CDR3 region has 17 residues.